This T cell receptor beta chain originates from a study of blood T cell repertoires in COVID-19. The CDR3 runs to 13 residues. The V gene lost 4 bases and the J gene lost 4 bases, with 8 bases spanning the gap. Germline CDR1 and CDR2: SNHLY and FYNNEI. Libraries were prepared by immunoSEQ multiplex PCR; TCRdb keeps only in-frame clonotypes and omits some of them. The sample has under 130,000 clones; roughly four fifths are singletons. This clone was seen a few times. Other DNA sequences in the sample encode the same CDR3. The gene calls are TRBV2 and TRBJ2-1; no firm D call. The clonotype originates from an elderly woman with acute or convalescent COVID-19. Input material: peripheral blood. CDR3 region: CASSGGQYNEQFF. DNA of the CDR3: TGTGCCAGCAGTGGAGGCCAGTACAATGAGCAGTTCTTC.